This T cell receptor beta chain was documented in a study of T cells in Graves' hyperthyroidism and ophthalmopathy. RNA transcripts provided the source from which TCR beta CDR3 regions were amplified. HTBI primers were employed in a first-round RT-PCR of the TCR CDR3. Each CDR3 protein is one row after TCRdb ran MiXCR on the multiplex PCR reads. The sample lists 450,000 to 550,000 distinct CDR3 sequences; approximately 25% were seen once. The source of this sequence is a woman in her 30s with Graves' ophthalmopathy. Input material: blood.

This chain's CDR3 is CATSDSFGTIDEQYF. The CDR3 nucleotides are TGTGCCACCAGTGATTCCTTCGGGACTATTGACGAGCAGTACTTC. The V and J genes are TRBV7-2 and TRBJ2-7; TRBD2 agrees at 7 bases. J gave up 5 bases and V 10 bases, and 17 bases lay outside the gene matches. The CDR3 is made up of 15 amino acids. Germline lookup yields CDR1 SGHTA and CDR2 FQGNSA.